Each of the 3 T cell receptor beta chains below was sequenced from the same sample in a study of T cell responses to AZD1222 COVID-19 vaccine (dated by TCRdb to the early 2020s). Sample time point, as interpreted from the label and publication: baseline before first vaccination. The library was obtained by the immunoSEQ multiplex PCR assay. The table was pulled from immuneACCESS by TCRdb, which kept in-frame rearrangements only. Such tables lose some clones; where checked, under half of the loss comes from unresolved V genes, and the rest has no known cause. In all, the sample holds about 110,000 clones, and roughly nine tenths of those were seen once. Jointly, the top ten make up 7% to 9% of the sample. This material consisted of peripheral blood, taken on day 0 of AZD1222 vaccination. These receptors originate from an adult in good health.

The chain couples TRBV5-1 to TRBJ2-7; 13 nucleotides line up with TRBD2. The germline CDR1 and CDR2 sequences are SGHRS and YFSETQ. This CDR3 is built from 17 residues. Trimming removed 3 bases from V and 6 bases from J; junction bases left unmatched: 12. The CDR3: CASSSGVTSGRPGEQYF. The CDR3 coding sequence is TGCGCCAGCAGCTCCGGGGTGACTAGCGGGAGGCCCGGCGAGCAGTACTTC. The whole variable domain, filled in from reference TRBV5-1 and TRBJ2-7, reads KAGVTQTPRYLIKTRGQQVTLSCSPISGHRSVSWYQQTPGQGLQFLFEYFSETQRNKGNFPGRFSGRQFSNSRSEMNVSTLELGDSALYLCASSSGVTSGRPGEQYFGPGTRLTVT.

The table lists this clone with a count of one. The V call is TRBV7-8, the J call TRBJ1-5; D possibly corresponds to TRBD1 (5 bases). This CDR3 has 14 residues. Trimming took 4 bases from V and 6 from J, leaving 13 bases between them. Germline CDR1 is SGHVS and CDR2 is FQNEAQ. In DNA form, the CDR3 reads TGTGCCAGCAGCTCCCGACAGCTTGGTCAGCCCCAGCATTTT. It is translated as CASSSRQLGQPQHF.

The rearrangement links TRBV6-5 to TRBJ1-5; tentative D call: TRBD1 (5 bases). The CDR3 has 14 residues. V was pared by 6 bases and J by 2 bases, with 11 bases between. The germline V gene encodes CDR1 MNHEY and CDR2 SVGAGI. CDR3 amino acids: CASRPGGGNQPQHF. CDR3 bases: TGTGCCAGCAGACCGGGGGGGGGCAATCAGCCCCAGCATTTT.